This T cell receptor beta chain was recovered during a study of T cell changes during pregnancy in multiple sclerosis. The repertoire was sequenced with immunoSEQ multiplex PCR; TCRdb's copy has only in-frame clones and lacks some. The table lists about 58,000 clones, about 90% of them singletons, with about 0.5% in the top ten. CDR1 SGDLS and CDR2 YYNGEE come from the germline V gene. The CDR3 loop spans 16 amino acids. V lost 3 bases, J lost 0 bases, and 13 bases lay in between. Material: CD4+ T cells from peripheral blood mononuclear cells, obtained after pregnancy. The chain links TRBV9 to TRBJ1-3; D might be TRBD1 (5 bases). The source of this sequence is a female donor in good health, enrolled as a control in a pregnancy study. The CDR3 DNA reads TGTGCCAGCAGCGAGGAACACGGGGGCTCTGGAAACACCATATATTTT. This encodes CASSEEHGGSGNTIYF.